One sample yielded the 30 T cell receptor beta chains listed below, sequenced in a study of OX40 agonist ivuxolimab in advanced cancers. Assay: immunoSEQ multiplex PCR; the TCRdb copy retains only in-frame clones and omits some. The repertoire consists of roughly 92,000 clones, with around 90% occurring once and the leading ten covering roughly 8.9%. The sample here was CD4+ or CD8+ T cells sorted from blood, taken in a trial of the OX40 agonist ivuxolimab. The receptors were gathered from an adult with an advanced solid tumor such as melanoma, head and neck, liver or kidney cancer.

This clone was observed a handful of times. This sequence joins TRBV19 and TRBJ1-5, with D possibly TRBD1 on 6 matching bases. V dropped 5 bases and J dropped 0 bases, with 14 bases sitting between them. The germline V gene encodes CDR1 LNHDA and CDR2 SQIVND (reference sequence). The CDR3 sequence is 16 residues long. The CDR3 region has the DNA TGTGCCAGTAGTCTAAGACAGGACTATAGCAATCAGCCCCAGCATTTT. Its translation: CASSLRQDYSNQPQHF.

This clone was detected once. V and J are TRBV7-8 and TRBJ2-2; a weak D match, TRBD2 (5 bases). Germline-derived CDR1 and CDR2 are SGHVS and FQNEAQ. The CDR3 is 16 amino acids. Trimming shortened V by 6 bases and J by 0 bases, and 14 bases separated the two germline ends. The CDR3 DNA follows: TGTGCCAGCAGTTTGACTCCGGGATCGAACACCGGGGAGCTGTTTTTT. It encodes CASSLTPGSNTGELFF.

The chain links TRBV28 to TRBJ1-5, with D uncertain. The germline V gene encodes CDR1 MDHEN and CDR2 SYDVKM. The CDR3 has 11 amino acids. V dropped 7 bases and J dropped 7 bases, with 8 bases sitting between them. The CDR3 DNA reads TGTGCCAGCATGGGAGGGCAGCCCCAGCATTTT. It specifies CASMGGQPQHF.

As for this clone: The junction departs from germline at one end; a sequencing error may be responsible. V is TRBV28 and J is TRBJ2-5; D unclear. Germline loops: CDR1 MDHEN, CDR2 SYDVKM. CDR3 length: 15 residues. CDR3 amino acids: CASSLSPDVQVTQYF. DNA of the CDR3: TGTGCCAGCAGTTTATCGCCAGATGTACAAGTGACCCAGTACTTC.

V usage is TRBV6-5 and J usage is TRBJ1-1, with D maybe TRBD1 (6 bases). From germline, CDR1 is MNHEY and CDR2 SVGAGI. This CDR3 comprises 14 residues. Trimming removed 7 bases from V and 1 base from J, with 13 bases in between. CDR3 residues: CASTTGIGNTEAFF. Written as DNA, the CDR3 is TGTGCCAGCACGACAGGCATAGGGAACACTGAAGCTTTCTTT.

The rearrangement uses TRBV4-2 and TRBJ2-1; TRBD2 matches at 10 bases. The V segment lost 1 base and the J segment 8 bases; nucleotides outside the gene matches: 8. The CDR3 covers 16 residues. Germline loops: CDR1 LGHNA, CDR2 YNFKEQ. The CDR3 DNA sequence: TGTGCCAGCAGCCAAGCCATGCGAGGGACTAGCGATGAGCAGTTCTTC. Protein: CASSQAMRGTSDEQFF.

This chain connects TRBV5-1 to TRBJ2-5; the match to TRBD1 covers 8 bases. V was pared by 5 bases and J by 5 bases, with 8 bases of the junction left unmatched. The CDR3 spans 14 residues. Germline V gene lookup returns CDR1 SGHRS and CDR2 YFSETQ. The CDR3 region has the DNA TGCGCCAGCAGATCAGGGGGCGCCGGGGAGACCCAGTACTTC. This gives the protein CASRSGGAGETQYF. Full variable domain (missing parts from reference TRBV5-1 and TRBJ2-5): KAGVTQTPRYLIKTRGQQVTLSCSPISGHRSVSWYQQTPGQGLQFLFEYFSETQRNKGNFPGRFSGRQFSNSRSEMNVSTLELGDSALYLCASRSGGAGETQYFGPGTRLLVL.

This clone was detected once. The CDR3 is CAISEGRGAYEQYF. CDR3 coding DNA: TGTGCCATCAGTGAGGGTAGGGGGGCCTACGAGCAGTACTTC. The V gene is TRBV10-3, the J gene TRBJ2-7, with D tentatively TRBD1 or TRBD2 (6 bases each). Germline values: CDR1 ENHRY, CDR2 SYGVKD. The CDR3 loop spans 14 amino acids. The V and J ends lost 2 bases and 2 bases respectively, with 10 bases between them.

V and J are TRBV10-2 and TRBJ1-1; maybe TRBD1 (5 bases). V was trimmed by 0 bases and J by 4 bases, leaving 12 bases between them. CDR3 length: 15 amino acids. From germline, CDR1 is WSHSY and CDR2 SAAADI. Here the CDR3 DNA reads TGCGCCAGCAGTGAGTCGACGGGGGATAGCACTGAAGCTTTCTTT. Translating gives CASSESTGDSTEAFF.

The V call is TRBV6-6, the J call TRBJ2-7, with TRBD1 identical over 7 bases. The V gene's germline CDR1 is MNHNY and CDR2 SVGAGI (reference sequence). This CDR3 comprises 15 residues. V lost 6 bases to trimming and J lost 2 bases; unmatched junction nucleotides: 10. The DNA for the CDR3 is TGTGCCAGCAGCATTTCCGGGACAGCTCCCTACGAGCAGTACTTC. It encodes CASSISGTAPYEQYF.

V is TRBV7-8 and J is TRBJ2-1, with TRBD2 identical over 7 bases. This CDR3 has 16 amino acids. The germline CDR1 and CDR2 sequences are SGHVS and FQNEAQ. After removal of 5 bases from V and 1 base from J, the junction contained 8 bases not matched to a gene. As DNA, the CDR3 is TGTGCCAGCAGCCCCCTTGGGAGGGCATCCTACAATGAGCAGTTCTTC. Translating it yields CASSPLGRASYNEQFF.

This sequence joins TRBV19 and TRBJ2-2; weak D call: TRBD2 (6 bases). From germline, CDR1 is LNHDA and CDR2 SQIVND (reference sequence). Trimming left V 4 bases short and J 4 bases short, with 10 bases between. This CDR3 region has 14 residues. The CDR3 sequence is CASSKGLSTGELFF. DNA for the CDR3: TGTGCCAGTAGTAAGGGACTGAGCACCGGGGAGCTGTTTTTT.

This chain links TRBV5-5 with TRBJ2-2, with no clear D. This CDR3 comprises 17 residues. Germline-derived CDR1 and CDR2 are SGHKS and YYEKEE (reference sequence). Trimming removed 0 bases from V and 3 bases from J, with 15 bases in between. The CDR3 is CASSLAFDPGYTGELFF. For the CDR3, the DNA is TGTGCCAGCAGCTTGGCCTTTGACCCCGGGTACACCGGGGAGCTGTTTTTT.

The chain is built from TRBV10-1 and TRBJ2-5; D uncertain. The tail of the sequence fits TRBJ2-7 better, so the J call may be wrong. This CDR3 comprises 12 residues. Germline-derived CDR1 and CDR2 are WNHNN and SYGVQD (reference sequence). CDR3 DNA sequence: TGCGCCAGCAGTGATGGTTCCTACGAGCAGTACTTC. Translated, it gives CASSDGSYEQYF.

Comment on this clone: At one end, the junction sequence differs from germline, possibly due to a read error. DNA of the CDR3: TGTGCCGGCAGCTTTAGCGGAAGGAGCACAGATACGCAGTATTTT. Amino acids: CAGSFSGRSTDTQYF. The genes are TRBV7-9 and TRBJ2-3, with D perhaps TRBD2 (6 bases). The germline gives CDR1 SEHNR, CDR2 FQNEAQ (reference sequence). The CDR3 runs to 15 residues.

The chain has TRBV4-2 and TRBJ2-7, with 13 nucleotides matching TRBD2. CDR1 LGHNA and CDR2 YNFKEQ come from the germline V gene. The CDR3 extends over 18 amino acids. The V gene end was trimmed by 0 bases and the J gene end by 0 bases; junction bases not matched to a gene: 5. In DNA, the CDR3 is TGTGCCAGCAGCCAAGAACTAGCGGGAGGGCCTACCTCCTACGAGCAGTACTTC. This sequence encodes CASSQELAGGPTSYEQYF.

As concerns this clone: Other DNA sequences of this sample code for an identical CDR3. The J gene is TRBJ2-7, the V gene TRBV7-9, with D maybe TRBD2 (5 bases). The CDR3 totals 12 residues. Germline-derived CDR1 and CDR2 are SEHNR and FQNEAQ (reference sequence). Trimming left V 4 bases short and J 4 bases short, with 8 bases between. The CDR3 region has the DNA TGTGCCAGCAGCTCCACGGGGTACGAGCAGTACTTC. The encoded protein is CASSSTGYEQYF.

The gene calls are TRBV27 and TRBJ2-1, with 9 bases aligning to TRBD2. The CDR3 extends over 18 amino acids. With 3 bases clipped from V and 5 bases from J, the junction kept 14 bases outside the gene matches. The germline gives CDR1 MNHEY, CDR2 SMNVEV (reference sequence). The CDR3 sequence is CASSLPAGGPLGHNEQFF. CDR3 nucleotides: TGTGCCAGCAGTTTGCCAGCGGGAGGCCCCCTAGGACACAATGAGCAGTTCTTC.

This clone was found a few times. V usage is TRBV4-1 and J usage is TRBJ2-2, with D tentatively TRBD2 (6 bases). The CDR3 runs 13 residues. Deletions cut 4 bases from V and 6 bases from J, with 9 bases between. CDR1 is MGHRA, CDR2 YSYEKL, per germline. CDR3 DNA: TGCGCCAGCAGCCCCTCGGGGGCCGGGGAGCTGTTTTTT. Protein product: CASSPSGAGELFF.

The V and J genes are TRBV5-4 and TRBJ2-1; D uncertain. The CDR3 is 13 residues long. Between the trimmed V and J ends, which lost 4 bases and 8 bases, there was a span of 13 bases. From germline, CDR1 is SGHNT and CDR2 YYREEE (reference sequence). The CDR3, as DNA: TGTGCCAGCAGCCCCAGTCCGACTGATGAGCAGTTCTTC. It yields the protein CASSPSPTDEQFF.

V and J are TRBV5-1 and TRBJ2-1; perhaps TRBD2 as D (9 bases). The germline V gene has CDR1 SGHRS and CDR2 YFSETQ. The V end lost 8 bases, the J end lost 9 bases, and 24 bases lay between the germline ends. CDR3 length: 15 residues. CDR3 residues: CASTGQVSGSFEQFF. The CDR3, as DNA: TGCGCCAGTACGGGACAGGTTAGCGGGAGCTTTGAGCAGTTCTTC.

CDR3 sequence (DNA): TGCGCCAGCAGCCGAACTGACCCCCCGAGCTACGAGCAGTACTTC. As protein: CASSRTDPPSYEQYF. The chain combines TRBV4-1 with TRBJ2-7, with no clear D. This CDR3 has 15 amino acids. Trimming removed 4 bases from V and 3 bases from J, with 16 bases in between. Germline CDR1 reads MGHRA; CDR2 reads YSYEKL.

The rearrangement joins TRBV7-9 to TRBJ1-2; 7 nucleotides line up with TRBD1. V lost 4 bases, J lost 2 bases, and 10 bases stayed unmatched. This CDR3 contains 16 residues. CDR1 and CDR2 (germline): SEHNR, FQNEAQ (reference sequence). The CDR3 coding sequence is TGTGCCAGCAGCTCGCCGGGACAGCTTGGGAACTATGGCTACACCTTC. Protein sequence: CASSSPGQLGNYGYTF.

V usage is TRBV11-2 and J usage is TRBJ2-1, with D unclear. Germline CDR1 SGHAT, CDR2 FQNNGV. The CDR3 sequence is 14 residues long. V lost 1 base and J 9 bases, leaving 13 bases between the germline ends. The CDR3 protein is CASSLVPLGGEQFF. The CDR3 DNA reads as TGTGCCAGCAGCTTAGTCCCCTTGGGTGGTGAGCAGTTCTTC.

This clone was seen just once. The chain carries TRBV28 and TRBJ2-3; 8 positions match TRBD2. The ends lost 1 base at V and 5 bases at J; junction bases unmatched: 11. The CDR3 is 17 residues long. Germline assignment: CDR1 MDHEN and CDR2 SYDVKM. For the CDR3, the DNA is TGTGCCAGCAGTTTATATTTTGTCGGGAGGGCCAGAGATACGCAGTATTTT. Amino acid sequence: CASSLYFVGRARDTQYF.

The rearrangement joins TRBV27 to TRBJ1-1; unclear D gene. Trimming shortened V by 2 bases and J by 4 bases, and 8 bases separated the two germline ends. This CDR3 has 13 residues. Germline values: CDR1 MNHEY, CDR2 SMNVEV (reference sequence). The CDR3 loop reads CASSLGEGTEAFF. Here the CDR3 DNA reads TGTGCCAGCAGTTTAGGGGAGGGCACTGAAGCTTTCTTT.

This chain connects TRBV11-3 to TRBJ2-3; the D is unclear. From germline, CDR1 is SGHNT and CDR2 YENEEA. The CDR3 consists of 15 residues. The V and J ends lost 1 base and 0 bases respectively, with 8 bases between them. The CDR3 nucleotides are TGTGCCAGCAGCTTAGCGGGCTCAAGCACAGATACGCAGTATTTT. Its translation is CASSLAGSSTDTQYF.

DNA of the CDR3: TGTGCCAGCAGTTTATCGGGCAGGGCATATAGCAATCAGCCCCAGCATTTT. This sequence encodes CASSLSGRAYSNQPQHF. The chain combines TRBV27 with TRBJ1-5; D perhaps matches TRBD1 (5 bases). Germline values: CDR1 MNHEY, CDR2 SMNVEV (reference sequence). Between the trimmed V and J ends, which lost 0 bases and 0 bases, there was a span of 12 bases. The CDR3 consists of 17 residues.

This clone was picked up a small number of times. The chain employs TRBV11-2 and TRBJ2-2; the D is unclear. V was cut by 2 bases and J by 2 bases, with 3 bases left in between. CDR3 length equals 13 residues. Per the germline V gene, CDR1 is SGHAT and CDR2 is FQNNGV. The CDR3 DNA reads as TGTGCCAGCAGCTTATCCAACACCGGGGAGCTGTTTTTT. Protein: CASSLSNTGELFF.

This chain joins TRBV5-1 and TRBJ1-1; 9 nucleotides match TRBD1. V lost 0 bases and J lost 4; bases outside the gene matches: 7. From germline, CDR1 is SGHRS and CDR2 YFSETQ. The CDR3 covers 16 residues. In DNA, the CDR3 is TGCGCCAGCAGCTTGGTGGGACAGGGACTCGGCACTGAAGCTTTCTTT. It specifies CASSLVGQGLGTEAFF.